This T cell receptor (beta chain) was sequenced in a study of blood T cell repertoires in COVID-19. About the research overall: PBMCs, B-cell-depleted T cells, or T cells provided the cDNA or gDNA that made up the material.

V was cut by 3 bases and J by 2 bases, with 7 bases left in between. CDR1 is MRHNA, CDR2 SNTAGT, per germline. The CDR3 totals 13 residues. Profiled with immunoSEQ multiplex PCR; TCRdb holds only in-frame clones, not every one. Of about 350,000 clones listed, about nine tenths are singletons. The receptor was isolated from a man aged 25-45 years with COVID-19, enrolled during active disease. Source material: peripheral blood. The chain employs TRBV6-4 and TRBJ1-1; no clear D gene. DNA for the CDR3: TGTGCCAGCAGTGAACAGCCCAACACTGAAGCTTTCTTT. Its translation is CASSEQPNTEAFF.